A single sample is the source of the 27 T cell receptor beta chains below, sequenced in a study of blood T cell repertoires in COVID-19. Profiled with immunoSEQ multiplex PCR; TCRdb holds only in-frame clones, not every one. The sample carries approximately 400,000 clones, roughly 87% recorded once. Source material: PBMCs or T cells enriched from blood (not recorded which). Source of these receptors: a woman aged 45-65 years who had recovered from COVID-19.

This chain joins TRBV4-1 and TRBJ2-2; 8 nucleotides align to TRBD1. V lost 0 bases to trimming and J lost 3 bases; unmatched junction nucleotides: 3. This CDR3 is built from 16 residues. Germline CDR1 is MGHRA and CDR2 is YSYEKL. Here the CDR3 DNA reads TGCGCCAGCAGCCAAGATACAGGGGGTCACACCGGGGAGCTGTTTTTT. It yields the protein CASSQDTGGHTGELFF.

The chain is built from TRBV11-2 and TRBJ1-3; 7 bases line up with TRBD1. The CDR3 has 17 amino acids. Germline CDR1 SGHAT, CDR2 FQNNGV. The V segment lost 6 bases and the J segment 0 bases; nucleotides outside the gene matches: 11. In nucleotides, the CDR3 is TGTGCCAGCAGAACCCAGGGACAGAGCAACTCTGGAAACACCATATATTTT. Translation: CASRTQGQSNSGNTIYF.

The chain carries TRBV5-1 and TRBJ1-6, with D possibly being TRBD1 (5 bases). The CDR3 is 14 amino acids. Trimming cost V 2 bases and J 9 bases, with 12 bases left between them. Germline V gene data show CDR1 as SGHRS and CDR2 as YFSETQ. The CDR3 coding sequence is TGCGCCAGCAGCTTAGGGGACTTGATTTCACCCCTCCACTTT. Amino acid sequence: CASSLGDLISPLHF.

This clone was picked up one time. J is TRBJ1-2 and V is TRBV4-2; D perhaps matches TRBD1 (5 bases). Trimming shortened V by 7 bases and J by 8 bases, and 23 bases separated the two germline ends. Germline CDR1 and CDR2: LGHNA and YNFKEQ. This CDR3 contains 15 residues. The CDR3 DNA follows: TGTGCCAGCACCGCAATGGGTTCTGGCGGGGGGGGCTACACCTTC. This translates into CASTAMGSGGGGYTF.

V is TRBV30 and J is TRBJ1-1; TRBD1 might be the D (5 bases). CDR3 length: 15 residues. Per the germline V gene, CDR1 is GTSNPN and CDR2 is SVGIG (reference sequence). V was pared by 4 bases and J by 5 bases, with 20 bases between. CDR3 DNA: TGTGCCTGGACCCAAGGGGCTCGGGGGGTGACTGAAGCTTTCTTT. Protein sequence: CAWTQGARGVTEAFF.

J is TRBJ2-5 and V is TRBV6-2 or TRBV6-3, with a weak D call TRBD2 (6 bases). The CDR3 has 13 amino acids. CDR1 is MNHEY, CDR2 SVGEGT, per germline. The V end lost 6 bases, the J end lost 1 base, and 9 bases lay between the germline ends. CDR3 DNA: TGTGCCAGCAGCCGGGACTTCCAAGAGACCCAGTACTTC. Translated, it gives CASSRDFQETQYF.

This sequence joins TRBV7-2 and TRBJ1-2; unclear D gene. CDR3 length: 14 residues. Germline-derived CDR1 and CDR2 are SGHTA and FQGNSA. Trimming removed 3 bases from V and 1 base from J, with 9 bases in between. The CDR3 DNA reads TGTGCCAGCAGCTTCCTCTTCGGTAACTATGGCTACACCTTC. This translates into CASSFLFGNYGYTF.

This chain links TRBV6-6 with TRBJ1-6, with D unresolved. The CDR3 runs 16 residues. Germline values: CDR1 MNHNY, CDR2 SVGAGI (reference sequence). V lost 3 bases and J 7 bases, leaving 16 bases between the germline ends. CDR3 bases: TGTGCCAGCAGTTATGCCGACCCCGGACTCAATTCACCCCTCCACTTT. Translated: CASSYADPGLNSPLHF.

This clone showed up just once. The rearrangement joins TRBV6-1 to TRBJ1-1, with a weak D call TRBD1 (6 bases). The CDR3 totals 16 residues. The germline V gene has CDR1 MNHNS and CDR2 SASEGT. V was clipped by 2 bases and J by 5 bases, with 18 bases between them. The CDR3, as DNA: TGTGCCAGCAGTGAACAAGACAGGTGGGTCGGAACTGAAGCTTTCTTT. Amino acids: CASSEQDRWVGTEAFF.

This clone was detected a few times. The same CDR3 can be traced to other DNA sequences in this sample. The chain recombines TRBV29-1 with TRBJ1-1; D uncertain. Germline CDR1 reads SQVTM; CDR2 reads ANQGSEA. This CDR3 has 10 amino acids. Trimming cost V 7 bases and J 2 bases, with 5 bases left between them. The CDR3 reads CSAQNTEAFF. In DNA, the CDR3 is TGCAGCGCTCAAAACACTGAAGCTTTCTTT.

The V call is TRBV6-2 or TRBV6-3, the J call TRBJ2-2, with D hard to call. CDR1 MNHEY and CDR2 SVGEGT come from the germline V gene. Between the trimmed V and J ends, which lost 6 bases and 6 bases, there was a span of 11 bases. The length of the CDR3 is 13 residues. CDR3 nucleotide sequence: TGTGCCAGCAGCTCGACGACTGCCGGGGAGCTGTTTTTT. Encoded protein: CASSSTTAGELFF.

The V gene is TRBV6-2 or TRBV6-3, the J gene TRBJ1-1, with D hard to call. Germline V gene data show CDR1 as MNHEY and CDR2 as SVGEGT. The CDR3 loop spans 13 amino acids. V was shortened by 5 bases and J by 3 bases, with 10 bases between the two germline ends. The CDR3: CASSPRGDTEAFF. The CDR3 DNA follows: TGTGCCAGCAGTCCCCGCGGGGACACTGAAGCTTTCTTT.

J is TRBJ2-3 and V is TRBV6-4; D unclear. Germline V lookup: CDR1 MRHNA, CDR2 SNTAGT. The V end lost 10 bases, the J end lost 6 bases, and 11 bases lay between the germline ends. The CDR3 is 11 amino acids. The CDR3 reads CATRNADTQYF. The CDR3 region has the DNA TGTGCCACCAGAAATGCGGATACGCAGTATTTT.

In DNA form, the CDR3 reads TGTGCCAGCAGCTTAGCCGCCCAGGGTAATAGTCAGCCCCAGCATTTT. Its protein is CASSLAAQGNSQPQHF. The chain carries TRBV7-2 and TRBJ1-5; a weak D match, TRBD1 (5 bases). CDR3 size: 16 residues. Germline CDR1 and CDR2: SGHTA and FQGNSA. Trimming cost V 0 bases and J 6 bases, with 15 bases left between them.

The gene calls are TRBV2 and TRBJ2-1, with D possibly matching TRBD2 (6 bases). The V gene lost 0 bases and the J gene lost 4 bases, with 19 bases spanning the gap. This CDR3 is 18 amino acids long. Germline loops: CDR1 SNHLY, CDR2 FYNNEI. CDR3 protein: CASSEARAERAFYNEQFF. The CDR3 DNA reads as TGTGCCAGCAGTGAAGCGCGGGCGGAGCGGGCCTTTTACAATGAGCAGTTCTTC. The entire variable domain, with the rest obtained from reference TRBV2 and TRBJ2-1, is as follows: EPEVTQTPSHQVTQMGQEVILRCVPISNHLYFYWYRQILGQKVEFLVSFYNNEISEKSEIFDDQFSVERPDGSNFTLKIRSTKLEDSAMYFCASSEARAERAFYNEQFFGPGTRLTVL.

V and J are TRBV6-1 and TRBJ1-4; the match to TRBD1 covers 11 bases. This CDR3 spans 16 amino acids. CDR1 is MNHNS and CDR2 is SASEGT in the germline V gene. V lost 4 bases, J lost 3 bases, and 4 bases stayed unmatched. The CDR3 DNA reads TGTGCCAGCAGTGGGGGGACAGGGGGACCTAATGAAAAACTGTTTTTT. Translated: CASSGGTGGPNEKLFF.

The CDR3 region has the DNA TGTGCCAGCAGTGAAGCTAGCGGGCAATCCACAGATACGCAGTATTTT. Translating it yields CASSEASGQSTDTQYF. The chain carries TRBV25-1 and TRBJ2-3; 8 bases are a match to TRBD2. Losses at the gene ends were 2 bases for V and 2 bases for J; bases not matched to a gene: 6. This CDR3 is 16 amino acids long. Germline V lookup: CDR1 MGHDK, CDR2 SYGVNS.

The chain joins TRBV5-1 to TRBJ2-1, with 13 bases lining up with TRBD2. Germline CDR1 and CDR2: SGHRS and YFSETQ. The CDR3 runs to 16 residues. V shed 0 bases and J 6 bases; nucleotides not matched to a gene: 3. The CDR3 protein is CASSLAGTSGINEQFF. The CDR3 nucleotides are TGCGCCAGCAGCTTGGCCGGGACTAGCGGGATCAATGAGCAGTTCTTC.

As for this clone: The DNA is omitted, as the CDR3 cannot be located on it reliably, and the CDR3 follows TCRdb's listing. The chain uses TRBV19 and TRBJ1-1. The CDR3 spans 14 amino acids, including both terminal residues. Germline V lookup: CDR1 LNHDA, CDR2 SQIVND (reference sequence). This CDR3 reads CASTSGGVGVEAFF.

Here the CDR3 reads CASSKTAPNTEAFF. In nucleotides, the CDR3 is TGTGCCAGCAGTAAGACAGCACCGAACACTGAAGCTTTCTTT. The J gene is TRBJ1-1, the V gene TRBV6-2 or TRBV6-3; TRBD1 is a possible D gene (5 bases). The germline CDR1 and CDR2 sequences are MNHEY and SVGEGT. There are 14 residues in the CDR3. Trimming removed 5 bases at V and 1 base at J, with 11 bases between.

The chain recombines TRBV5-1 with TRBJ2-4; TRBD2 agrees at 12 bases. This CDR3 has 19 amino acids. The germline CDR1 and CDR2 sequences are SGHRS and YFSETQ. V was clipped by 1 base and J by 1 base; unmatched bases: 9. As DNA, the CDR3 is TGCGCCAGCAGCTTGTCAACTAGCGGGGGGCCGGTGGCCAAAAACATTCAGTACTTC. This sequence encodes CASSLSTSGGPVAKNIQYF.

The gene calls are TRBV3-1 (or the pseudogene TRBV3-2) and TRBJ2-7; TRBD1 matches at 7 bases. Losses at the gene ends were 4 bases for V and 6 bases for J; bases not matched to a gene: 6. The V gene's germline CDR1 is LGHDT and CDR2 YNNKEL (reference sequence). The CDR3 extends over 13 amino acids. This CDR3 reads CASSRRQGGEQYF. The CDR3 nucleotides read TGTGCCAGCAGCCGGAGACAGGGCGGCGAGCAGTACTTC.

A few counts support this clone. V is TRBV5-4 and J is TRBJ1-1; 8 bases match TRBD1. The CDR3 consists of 15 residues. CDR1 and CDR2 from the germline V gene are SGHNT and YYREEE (reference sequence). Losses at the gene ends were 4 bases for V and 4 bases for J; bases not matched to a gene: 9. CDR3 nucleotide sequence: TGTGCCAGCAGCGACTGGCAGGGGGCGGCCACTGAAGCTTTCTTT. This translates into CASSDWQGAATEAFF.

This clone was observed a single time. This rearrangement joins TRBV14 to TRBJ2-5; 10 bases are shared with TRBD2. The CDR3 covers 17 residues. The V segment lost 3 bases and the J segment 2 bases; nucleotides outside the gene matches: 9. Germline CDR1 SGHDN, CDR2 FVKESK. This CDR3 reads CASSHLPGLATQETQYF. In nucleotides, the CDR3 is TGTGCCAGCAGCCATCTACCGGGACTAGCGACTCAAGAGACCCAGTACTTC.

This chain connects TRBV5-4 to TRBJ2-5; D is undetermined. Germline V lookup: CDR1 SGHNT, CDR2 YYREEE (reference sequence). CDR3 length: 14 residues. The V and J ends lost 0 bases and 2 bases respectively, with 8 bases between them. This chain's CDR3 is CASSLDSQQETQYF. The CDR3 nucleotides read TGTGCCAGCAGCTTGGACAGCCAACAAGAGACCCAGTACTTC.

The table lists this clone with a few counts. The sample holds other DNA sequences that translate to the same CDR3. The chain recombines TRBV5-1 with TRBJ2-5, with D perhaps matching TRBD1 (5 bases). The CDR3 sequence is 13 residues long. Germline CDR1 reads SGHRS; CDR2 reads YFSETQ. Between the trimmed V and J ends, which lost 0 bases and 5 bases, there was a span of 8 bases. In DNA, the CDR3 is TGCGCCAGCAGCTTGGAGGGGCGGGAGACCCAGTACTTC. Translation: CASSLEGRETQYF.

This clone was counted a few times. This chain connects TRBV30 to TRBJ1-4; tentative D call: TRBD1 (5 bases). This CDR3 spans 12 amino acids. The germline V and J ends were trimmed by 4 bases and 15 bases, with 18 bases remaining between them. CDR1 GTSNPN and CDR2 SVGIG come from the germline V gene (reference sequence). The CDR3 region has the DNA TGTGCCTGGACAGGGTCCGGGGAGGTGATGTTTTTT. This codes for CAWTGSGEVMFF.